The rows below give T cell receptor beta chains drawn from one sample of a study of blood T cell repertoires in COVID-19. Some clones are missing from TCRdb's copy, which holds only in-frame ones; the method was immunoSEQ multiplex PCR. This repertoire shows about 220,000 clones, roughly 76% found once; its top ten account for about 5%. The sample was peripheral blood. These receptors came from a human donor in a cohort sampled during active COVID-19. CDR3s include the opening cysteine and the closing phenylalanine or tryptophan. The D gene is left open where the match is weak. Not all rows give a size; the values are once, few, many and, for expanded clones, a class.

J: TRBJ2-1; length: 15; size: NA; V: TRBV7-9; D: TRBD2; CDR3: CASSPQGREREAQFF; DNA: TGTGCCAGCAGCCCACAGGGGAGGGAGCGGGAGGCCCAATTCTTC
J: TRBJ2-7; length: 13; size: once; V: TRBV2; D: TRBD2; CDR3: CASLPGTSEAQYF; DNA: TGTGCCAGTCTACCTGGGACTAGCGAGGCGCAGTACTTC
J: TRBJ1-2; length: 14; size: NA; V: TRBV4-2; D: TRBD1; CDR3: CASSRGTGRYGYTF; DNA: TGTGCCAGCAGTCGCGGGACAGGGAGGTATGGCTACACCTTC
J: TRBJ1-2; length: 13; size: few; V: TRBV18; D: NA; CDR3: CASSRAGRYGYTF; DNA: TGTGCCAGCTCCCGGGCAGGGCGATATGGCTACACCTTC
J: TRBJ2-5; length: 14; size: NA; V: TRBV7-2; D: TRBD1; CDR3: CASSSHRGVETQYF; DNA: TGTGCCAGCAGCTCCCACAGGGGGGTGGAGACCCAGTACTTC
J: TRBJ1-1; length: 13; size: few; V: TRBV4-3; D: NA; CDR3: CASSQGRRTEAFF; DNA: TGCGCCAGCAGCCAGGGCCGGAGGACTGAAGCTTTCTTT
J: TRBJ2-7; length: 16; size: NA; V: TRBV5-1; D: TRBD2; CDR3: CASSLSSATSVYEQYF; DNA: TGCGCCAGCAGTTTATCGTCCGCGACTAGCGTCTACGAGCAGTACTTC
J: TRBJ1-3; length: 14; size: NA; V: TRBV3-1/TRBV3-2; D: TRBD1; CDR3: CASSATGAGNTIYF; DNA: TGTGCCAGCAGCGCCACAGGGGCTGGAAACACCATATATTTT
J: TRBJ2-7; length: 13; size: NA; V: TRBV7-6; D: NA; CDR3: CASSLSSSYEQYF; DNA: TGTGCCAGCAGCTTATCTAGCAGCTACGAGCAGTACTTC
J: TRBJ1-2; length: 13; size: NA; V: TRBV27; D: NA; CDR3: CASTQTGGGGYTF; DNA: TGTGCCAGCACCCAGACTGGGGGGGGCGGCTACACCTTC
J: TRBJ2-3; length: 13; size: NA; V: TRBV5-1; D: NA; CDR3: CASSVTSTDTQYF; DNA: TGCGCCAGCAGCGTAACAAGCACAGATACGCAGTATTTT
J: TRBJ2-7; length: 15; size: NA; V: TRBV7-2; D: TRBD2; CDR3: CASSSRTSGRVEQYF; DNA: TGTGCCAGCAGCTCAAGGACTAGCGGGAGGGTGGAGCAGTACTTC
J: TRBJ1-1; length: 15; size: NA; V: TRBV19; D: NA; CDR3: CASGYRNLMNTEAFF; DNA: TGTGCCAGTGGGTACAGGAACCTCATGAACACTGAAGCTTTCTTT
J: TRBJ2-7; length: 15; size: NA; V: TRBV6-5; D: TRBD1; CDR3: CASSRPGQGSYEQYF; DNA: TGTGCCAGCAGTCGCCCGGGACAGGGATCCTACGAGCAGTACTTC
J: TRBJ2-1; length: 14; size: NA; V: TRBV24-1; D: TRBD2; CDR3: CATSLAGGNNEQFF; DNA: TGTGCCACCAGTCTTGCGGGAGGGAACAATGAGCAGTTCTTC
J: TRBJ1-1; length: 15; size: NA; V: TRBV6-2/TRBV6-3; D: NA; CDR3: CASSYSPGKGTEAFF; DNA: TGTGCCAGCAGTTACTCCCCCGGGAAGGGCACTGAAGCTTTCTTT
J: TRBJ2-5; length: 14; size: once; V: TRBV21-1; D: NA; CDR3: CASPFSGYQETQYF; DNA: TGTGCCAGTCCGTTCTCAGGGTACCAAGAGACCCAGTACTTC
J: TRBJ2-2; length: 14; size: few; V: TRBV4-1; D: NA; CDR3: CASSQEPGNGELFF; DNA: TGCGCCAGCAGCCAAGAACCGGGAAACGGGGAGCTGTTTTTT
J: TRBJ1-1; length: 13; size: NA; V: TRBV6-6; D: NA; CDR3: CASSSQGWTEAFF; DNA: TGTGCCAGCAGTAGTCAGGGGTGGACTGAAGCTTTCTTT
J: TRBJ1-2; length: 16; size: NA; V: TRBV7-9; D: NA; CDR3: CASSRTASGANYGYTF; DNA: TGTGCCAGCAGCCGTACAGCGTCGGGGGCTAACTATGGCTACACCTTC
J: TRBJ1-5; length: 12; size: NA; V: TRBV5-8; D: NA; CDR3: CASSSQVQPQHF; DNA: TGTGCCAGCAGCTCGCAGGTCCAGCCCCAGCATTTT
J: TRBJ2-3; length: 14; size: NA; V: TRBV6-2/TRBV6-3; D: NA; CDR3: CASSYTTSTDTQYF; DNA: TGTGCCAGCAGTTACACTACTAGCACAGATACGCAGTATTTT
J: TRBJ1-2; length: 13; size: NA; V: TRBV28; D: NA; CDR3: CASSSGLRVGYTF; DNA: TGTGCCAGCAGTTCGGGACTCCGGGTGGGCTACACCTTC
J: TRBJ2-7; length: 16; size: NA; V: TRBV7-2; D: TRBD2; CDR3: CASSLDSSGVTYEQYF; DNA: TGTGCCAGCAGCTTAGACTCTAGCGGGGTCACCTACGAGCAGTACTTC
J: TRBJ1-2; length: 11; size: NA; V: TRBV7-2; D: NA; CDR3: CASSLSERYTF; DNA: TGTGCCAGCAGCCTCAGCGAGCGGTACACCTTC
J: TRBJ1-1; length: 15; size: NA; V: TRBV18; D: NA; CDR3: CASSPPRGAQTEAFF; DNA: TGTGCCAGCTCACCACCTCGGGGGGCGCAGACTGAAGCTTTCTTT
J: TRBJ2-7; length: 16; size: NA; V: TRBV4-3; D: NA; CDR3: CASSQDSSGRSYEQYF; DNA: TGCGCCAGCAGCCAAGACAGTTCAGGGCGCTCCTACGAGCAGTACTTC
J: TRBJ2-7; length: 14; size: once; V: TRBV7-9; D: NA; CDR3: CASSHREGRCEQYF; DNA: TGTGCCAGCAGCCACCGAGAGGGCCGGTGCGAGCAGTACTTC